The 25 T cell receptor beta chains below were found in one sample sequenced in a study of blood T cells in healthy people across ages. Sample-barcoded 5' priming and a J-beta primer mix drove a second PCR of about 7 to 12 cycles. Each CDR3 protein gets one entry after TCRdb re-called the 5' RACE reads with MiXCR. This table has around 1.5 million distinct CDR3 sequences, roughly a third appearing once. The sequencing sample was made of blood. These receptors all come from a woman aged 30 to 39 in good health.

The chain is built from TRBV3-1 and TRBJ1-6, with 7 bases matching TRBD1. The trim removed 5 bases at V and 0 bases at J, leaving 10 bases unmatched. Germline V lookup: CDR1 LGHDT, CDR2 YNNKEL (reference sequence). This CDR3 has 18 amino acids. The CDR3 DNA reads TGTGCCAGCAGCTACACGGAGACAGGGAGCTCCTATAATTCACCCCTCCACTTT. Translating it yields CASSYTETGSSYNSPLHF.

The rearrangement joins TRBV5-1 to TRBJ2-2; a weak D match, TRBD2 (6 bases). Germline CDR1 is SGHRS and CDR2 is YFSETQ. Trimming left V 3 bases short and J 4 bases short, with 10 bases between. There are 14 residues in the CDR3. The CDR3 is CASSSGDFTGELFF. The CDR3 coding sequence is TGCGCCAGCAGCTCGGGGGATTTCACCGGGGAGCTGTTTTTT.

This clonotype was observed a few times. The chain employs TRBV7-9 and TRBJ2-7; 11 nucleotides match TRBD1. This CDR3 comprises 16 residues. J gave up 5 bases and V 0 bases, and 6 bases lay outside the gene matches. Germline V CDR1 and CDR2: SEHNR, FQNEAQ (reference sequence). CDR3 sequence reads: CASSLAGGTGGNEQYF. The CDR3 region has the DNA TGTGCCAGCAGCTTAGCAGGCGGGACAGGGGGGAACGAGCAGTACTTC.

The table lists this clonotype with many counts. The rearrangement joins TRBV9 to TRBJ2-5, with 8 bases matching TRBD1. The CDR3 is made up of 13 amino acids. J was trimmed by 5 bases and V by 4 bases; bases with no gene match: 4. Germline lookup yields CDR1 SGDLS and CDR2 YYNGEE. CDR3 coding DNA: TGTGCCAGCAGCAAACGACAGGGGGAGACCCAGTACTTC. Translated, it gives CASSKRQGETQYF.

The V call is TRBV7-2, the J call TRBJ1-2; weak D call: TRBD1 (5 bases). V shed 1 base and J shed 4 bases, with 10 bases lying between them. The V gene's germline CDR1 is SGHTA and CDR2 FQGNSA. The CDR3 runs to 14 residues. The CDR3 protein is CASSLDGGFYGYTF. The DNA for the CDR3 is TGTGCCAGCAGCTTAGATGGGGGATTCTATGGCTACACCTTC.

This sequence joins TRBV6-5 and TRBJ2-1; tentative D call: TRBD1 (6 bases). CDR3 length: 14 amino acids. The V and J ends lost 7 bases and 3 bases respectively, with 13 bases between them. Germline V lookup: CDR1 MNHEY, CDR2 SVGAGI. The chain's CDR3 is CASITGFVYNEQFF. The CDR3 nucleotides read TGTGCCAGCATCACAGGGTTCGTCTACAATGAGCAGTTCTTC.

In its sample, this clonotype was seen a few times. The rearrangement links TRBV6-6 to TRBJ1-2; D unresolved. Germline V CDR1 and CDR2: MNHNY, SVGAGI (reference sequence). The CDR3 is made up of 12 amino acids. With 2 bases removed from V and 7 bases from J, the gap between germline ends came to 8 bases. CDR3 residues: CASSYRQFGYTF. The DNA of the CDR3 is TGTGCCAGCAGTTACAGACAATTTGGCTACACCTTC.

With respect to this clonotype: Its ends do not fully match the called genes, so a read error is possible. The V gene is TRBV20-1, the J gene TRBJ2-6; a possible D gene is TRBD2 (5 bases). Per the germline V gene, CDR1 is DFQATT and CDR2 is SNEGSKA (reference sequence). The CDR3 is 17 residues long. CDR3 residues: CSVRDAGSVYGANVLTF. CDR3 nucleotides: TGCAGTGTTAGAGATGCGGGCTCAGTCTACGGGGCCAACGTCCTGACTTTC.

This clonotype was picked up a small number of times. The chain recombines TRBV6-2 or TRBV6-3 with TRBJ2-7; a weak D match, TRBD2 (6 bases). Germline CDR1 is MNHEY and CDR2 is SVGEGT. V was cut by 6 bases and J by 3 bases, with 21 bases left in between. The length of the CDR3 is 16 residues. CDR3 in amino acids: CASSQHQGAGSYEQYF. DNA for the CDR3: TGTGCCAGCAGCCAACATCAAGGGGCGGGAAGCTACGAGCAGTACTTC.

The J gene is TRBJ1-1, the V gene TRBV4-1; D gene unclear. The CDR3 covers 19 residues. The germline V gene has CDR1 MGHRA and CDR2 YSYEKL. V shed 0 bases and J shed 4 bases, with 24 bases lying between them. The CDR3 region has the DNA TGCGCCAGCAGCCAAGATTCACTGTCTGTCTCCGCGAAGAGCACTGAAGCTTTCTTT. Its protein is CASSQDSLSVSAKSTEAFF.

This clonotype occurred a few times. The V call is TRBV15, the J call TRBJ2-1; a possible D gene is TRBD2 (5 bases). This CDR3 has 12 amino acids. Per germline, CDR1 LNHNV and CDR2 YYDKDF (reference sequence). V lost 8 bases, J lost 8 bases, and 13 bases lay in between. CDR3: CATGLLWDEQFF. CDR3 DNA sequence: TGTGCCACCGGACTCCTTTGGGATGAGCAGTTCTTC.

This chain connects TRBV7-9 to TRBJ2-3; D call uncertain. CDR1 is SEHNR and CDR2 is FQNEAQ in the germline V gene (reference sequence). The ends were cut back, 5 bases at V and 0 bases at J, with 15 bases in the middle. CDR3 length equals 16 residues. CDR3 sequence reads: CASSPRPDGSTDTQYF. DNA for the CDR3: TGTGCCAGCAGCCCACGGCCGGACGGTAGCACAGATACGCAGTATTTT.

This clonotype was picked up a small number of times. The chain recombines TRBV12-3 or TRBV12-4 with TRBJ1-4; 7 positions agree with TRBD1. The V gene end was trimmed by 5 bases and the J gene end by 7 bases; junction bases not matched to a gene: 7. The CDR3 has 14 residues. The CDR3, as DNA: TGTGCCAGCAGTCGACAGGGTTTGGTTGAAAAACTGTTTTTT. It codes for CASSRQGLVEKLFF.

Of note for this clonotype: A read error may be the cause here, since a much bigger clone is one base away. The J gene is TRBJ2-5, the V gene TRBV5-1, with a weak D call TRBD2 (6 bases). Per the germline V gene, CDR1 is SGHRS and CDR2 is YFSETQ. The CDR3 is 15 amino acids. This chain's CDR3 is CASSSQTVSGETRYF. The CDR3 DNA reads as TGCGCCAGCAGCTCCCAGACGGTTTCGGGAGAGACCCGGTACTTC.

This clonotype was recorded a few times. The V and J genes are TRBV7-6 and TRBJ2-5; D might be TRBD1 (6 bases). Germline V gene sequence: CDR1 SGHVS, CDR2 FNYEAQ. This CDR3 has 14 residues. V lost 5 bases and J lost 0, with 10 bases in between. In nucleotides, the CDR3 is TGTGCCAGCAGCCACTGGACAGACCAAGAGACCCAGTACTTC. Amino acid sequence: CASSHWTDQETQYF.

The chain links TRBV6-1 to TRBJ2-5; D call uncertain. The J call could be wrong; TRBJ2-7 is a better fit for the DNA end. The CDR3 is made up of 11 amino acids. Germline-derived CDR1 and CDR2 are MNHNS and SASEGT. CDR3: CASTQAHEQYF. DNA for the CDR3: TGTGCCAGCACGCAGGCCCACGAGCAGTACTTC.

The rearrangement uses TRBV11-2 and TRBJ1-1; D is ambiguous. V gave up 6 bases and J gave up 0 bases, with 14 bases separating them. The CDR3 contains 15 residues. Germline assignment: CDR1 SGHAT and CDR2 FQNNGV. The CDR3 DNA is TGTGCCAGCAGTTTCAGGACTGGACTGAACACTGAAGCTTTCTTT. It translates to CASSFRTGLNTEAFF.

The chain combines TRBV20-1 with TRBJ2-5, with 14 bases aligning to TRBD2. V was clipped by 6 bases and J by 2 bases; unmatched bases: 20. The length of the CDR3 is 20 residues. Per the germline V gene, CDR1 is DFQATT and CDR2 is SNEGSKA (reference sequence). The CDR3 DNA is TGCAGTGCCCGTGGAGTCGCCGGACTAGCGGGGGGACCGAATCAAGAGACCCAGTACTTC. It translates to CSARGVAGLAGGPNQETQYF.

This clonotype was counted a few times. This rearrangement joins TRBV29-1 to TRBJ2-5, with D perhaps TRBD1 (6 bases). CDR3 length: 13 amino acids. V lost 6 bases, J lost 1 base, and 12 bases lay in between. Per germline, CDR1 SQVTM and CDR2 ANQGSEA. CDR3 loop: CSVCTGIQETQYF. CDR3 DNA sequence: TGCAGCGTCTGCACAGGGATCCAAGAGACCCAGTACTTC.

A note on this clonotype: Germline is not matched at one junction end, which may reflect a read error. The chain recombines TRBV18 with TRBJ2-5; the D is unclear. CDR1 is KGHSH, CDR2 LQKENI, per germline. The CDR3 is 13 amino acids. The CDR3 is CASSPTYQETQCF. CDR3 sequence (DNA): TGTGCCAGCTCACCAACGTACCAAGAGACCCAGTGCTTC.

On this clonotype itself: One junction end does not reproduce the germline sequence, and a read error may be involved. The chain is built from TRBV20-1 and TRBJ2-5; TRBD2 aligns across 7 bases. In germline, CDR1 is DFQATT, CDR2 SNEGSKA (reference sequence). There are 14 residues in the CDR3. The CDR3 region has the DNA TGCAGTGCTCGAGACGGGAGGCACCAAGAGACCCAGTACTTC. The encoded protein is CSARDGRHQETQYF.

This clonotype has at least ten counts. V gene TRBV20-1 combines with J gene TRBJ2-5; TRBD2 agrees at 9 bases. CDR1 DFQATT and CDR2 SNEGSKA come from the germline V gene (reference sequence). V lost 6 bases to trimming and J lost 4 bases; unmatched junction nucleotides: 6. This CDR3 spans 13 amino acids. The CDR3 nucleotides are TGCAGTGCGCGGACTAGCGTCCCAGAGACCCAGTACTTC. The encoded protein is CSARTSVPETQYF.

In this sample, this clonotype turned up many times. The junction departs from the called germline gene at one end, perhaps through a read error. This rearrangement joins TRBV28 to TRBJ2-1, with 8 positions matching TRBD1. This CDR3 comprises 14 residues. From germline, CDR1 is MDHEN and CDR2 SYDVKM. In nucleotides, the CDR3 is TGCGCCAGCAGCGCCGGGACAGGATACAATGAGCAGTTCTTC. Translation gives CASSAGTGYNEQFF.

The chain joins TRBV10-2 to TRBJ1-1; D gene unclear. Trimming removed 3 bases from V and 11 bases from J, with 10 bases in between. The CDR3 covers 11 residues. CDR1 WSHSY and CDR2 SAAADI come from the germline V gene. CDR3 nucleotides: TGCGCCAGCAGTGACACTGCGGTGGCTTTCTTT. It specifies CASSDTAVAFF.

This clonotype was seen a few times. The V and J genes are TRBV10-2 and TRBJ2-5, with 7 positions matching TRBD1. The germline CDR1 and CDR2 sequences are WSHSY and SAAADI. V shed 3 bases, J shed 6 bases, and the junction held 10 bases outside the gene matches. The CDR3 loop spans 15 amino acids. In DNA form, the CDR3 reads TGCGCCAGCAGTGACCCGACAGGGATGGAAAAGACCCAGTACTTC. Protein sequence: CASSDPTGMEKTQYF.